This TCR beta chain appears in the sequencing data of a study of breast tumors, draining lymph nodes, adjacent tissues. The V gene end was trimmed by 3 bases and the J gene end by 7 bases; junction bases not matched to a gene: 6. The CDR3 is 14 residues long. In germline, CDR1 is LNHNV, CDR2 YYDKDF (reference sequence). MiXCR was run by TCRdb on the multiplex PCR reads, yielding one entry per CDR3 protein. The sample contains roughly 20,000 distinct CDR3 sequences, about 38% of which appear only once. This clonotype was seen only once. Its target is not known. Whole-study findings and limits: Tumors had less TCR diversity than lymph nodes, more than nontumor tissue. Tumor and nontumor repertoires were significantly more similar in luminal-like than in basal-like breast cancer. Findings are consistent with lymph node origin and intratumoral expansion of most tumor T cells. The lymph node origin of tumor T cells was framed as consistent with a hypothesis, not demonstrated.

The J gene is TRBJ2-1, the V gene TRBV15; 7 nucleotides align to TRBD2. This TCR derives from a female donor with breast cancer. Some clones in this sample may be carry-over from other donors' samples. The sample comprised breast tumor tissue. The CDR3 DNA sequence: TGTGCCACCAGCAGTAGAGCGGGACGGAATGAGCAGTTCTTC. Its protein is CATSSRAGRNEQFF.